This TCR beta chain was documented in a study of cytotoxic CD8 clonotypes in ibrutinib-treated CLL. Study summary: Samples yielded averages of roughly 250,000 productive templates and tens of thousands of productive rearrangements. Study-level results: Baseline clonality exceeded age-matched healthy donors and tracked circulating CD8+ T-cell counts. Elevated clonality accompanied ibrutinib response, with a return toward baseline values at progression.

V shed 3 bases and J 1 base; nucleotides not matched to a gene: 2. The CDR3 totals 16 residues. The germline gives CDR1 SGHTA, CDR2 FQGTGA. Sequenced by immunoSEQ multiplex PCR; TCRdb stores in-frame clones only, minus some. The repertoire holds about 140,000 clones, with 80% as singletons. A note on this clone: Its specificity is unknown.

This TCR derives from a human donor with chronic lymphocytic leukemia. V is TRBV7-3 and J is TRBJ2-3, with 12 bases that match TRBD2. Specimen: PBMCs, collected after 36 months of ibrutinib treatment. CDR3: CASSFGLAGRTDTQYF. The CDR3 DNA sequence: TGTGCCAGCAGCTTTGGACTAGCGGGGCGCACAGATACGCAGTATTTT.